This T cell receptor beta chain was sequenced in a study of shared clonotypes between healthy human individuals (dated by TCRdb to about 2020). Regarding the complete study: A few men and two women, aged 18 to 49 years, made up the cohort. For each donor, CD4 naive and CD4 memory were each given three plates, CD8 naive was given two plates, and CD8 memory was given one plate. To estimate repertoire size and how much clonotype sharing occurs between individuals, the study deeply sequenced the blood TCR repertoires of roughly 5 healthy adults. To increase sequencing depth and limit assay-specific biases, different laboratories used diverse techniques to prepare libraries and sequence TCR repertoires. Per donor, leukapheresis produced somewhere between about 0.94 and 10 billion PBMCs. What the study reported, not specific to this receptor: About 4.5% of naive CD4, 3.5% of naive CD8, roughly 2.4% of memory CD4, and 0.4% of memory CD8 clonotypes were shared across a handful of donors. Estimated clonotype richness was generally larger for naive than for memory subsets. The small number of donors limited the genetic and exposure-history diversity represented. Pairwise subsampling indicated that sequencing depth was expected to affect the degree of clonotype sharing among donors. Even with the large sequencing depth, rarefaction of the sorted-subset datasets indicated that sequencing was incomplete. Only blood was sampled, and tissue TCR repertoires likely differ from those in blood. Higher generation probabilities were observed for clonotypes shared by all four sorted-subset donors than for non-shared clonotypes.

The germline V end is reduced by 4 bases and the J end by 4 bases; junction bases left unmatched: 6. From the cysteine through the phenylalanine, the CDR3 covers 15 amino acids. Solely the CDR3 DNA is kept, with 45 bases framed from the first base. CDR1 and CDR2 were assigned from the germline V gene as MNHEY and SVGAGI. Notes on this clone: No cognate antigen has been identified for it. No much larger clone is present one base from it, and per-base qualities are unavailable.

Using the deep immunoSEQ assay, TCR CDR3 regions were amplified from genomic DNA by multiplex PCR. Extracted genomic DNA from each cell subset was distributed evenly across all wells of several immunoSEQ 96-well plates, and each plate was treated as a replicate. For sorted subsets, each replicate PCR was loaded with 200 ng genomic DNA, equivalent to about 33,000 T cell genomes. Purified libraries were quantified with a Qubit 3.0 fluorometer, sized on a Bioanalyzer 2100, and re-quantified with the KAPA Library Quantification kit. Each immunoSEQ 96-well plate was sequenced on its own single-read 150-cycle Illumina NextSeq 550 flow cell. The study's own analysis went as follows. Because the immunoSEQ output included only junctional sequences and no quality scores, the filtering could not be the same as the filtering used for full-length reads. Sequences were annotated with PyIR, a Python wrapper for IgBLAST v1.9, using IMGT germline references to assign V/J genes and CDR3. Reads were filtered out if the reads had weak V/J assignments (E-value above 1e-6), no CDR3, stop codons, out-of-frame junctions, or ambiguous translated residues. A V3J clonotype was defined by an identical inferred V gene, J gene, and CDR3 amino acid sequence. To compute the percentage overlap between repertoires, the number of shared unique clonotypes was divided by the size of the smaller repertoire. RTK rarefaction, the Chao1 estimator, and Recon v2.1 estimates of unobserved clonotypes were used to assess repertoire richness. Generation probabilities were computed with OLGA for all TCRbeta clonotypes obtained by the gDNA method from a handful of donors. TCRdb holds this immuneACCESS table with in-frame rearrangements only. Some clones are missing; in checked studies, unresolved V genes explain under half, and the rest has no known cause. The V and J calls and clone size are taken from that table; D and trimming were inferred from the DNA. This sample has over a million clones in its table, and roughly 74% of those were observed once. The ten largest clones represent roughly 0.56% of the sample.

The donors were healthy, HIV-negative adults who had no recently reported acute infections or vaccinations. Every donor was a Caucasian adult living in Nashville, Tennessee, USA. Magnetic negative selection was used to enrich CD4+ T cells, after which naive cells were positively selected on CD45RA and the negative fraction became the memory subset. Blood was obtained by leukapheresis, after which PBMCs were separated by Ficoll-Histopaque density gradient centrifugation and cryopreserved in liquid nitrogen vapor phase. Analytical flow cytometry was used to check the purity and quantity of every magnetically sorted T cell population. Genomic DNA was isolated from each sorted fraction and quantified by UV absorbance on a Nanodrop 2000c.

Here the chain combines TRBV6-5 and TRBJ1-3, with 8 bases in between that match TRBD1. The source material was memory CD4+ T cells from PBMCs. Taken with the paper, the label for cell subset or site translates to: CD45RA-negative fraction. This receptor was identified in a man aged 18 to 29 in good health. Some clones in this sample may be carry-over from other donors' samples. At the DNA level, the sequence is TGTGCCAGCAGTTTAGCCGGGACAGGAGGAAACACCATATATTTT. Translated, this gives CASSLAGTGGNTIYF.